The rows below give T cell receptor beta chains drawn from one sample of a study of T-cell memory formation after mild COVID-19. TCRdb re-analysed the 5' RACE reads in MiXCR, keeping a single row per CDR3 protein. The sample shows around 340,000 distinct CDR3 sequences, around 14% of them seen only once. The sequencing sample was made of PBMCs or a T cell subset sorted from them (not recorded which). Source of these receptors: a man between 18 and 29 years old who had mild COVID-19 (a few samples of this study predate the infection). Cell type and time point are not known. Both conserved end residues are part of each CDR3. Each record gives: J gene, D gene, clone size, V gene, CDR3 DNA, CDR3 protein. The D gene is left open where the match is weak. Part of the rows lack a size; the others show once, few, many or a class for expanded clones.

>TRBJ2-1|NA|NA|TRBV9
TGTGCCAGCAGCGTAGATGGCGAGAGCTCCTACAATGAGCAGTTCTTC
CASSVDGESSYNEQFF
>TRBJ1-4|NA|few|TRBV5-1
TGCGCCAGCAGCTTCGGCAGGGGAACCGAAAAACTGTTTTTT
CASSFGRGTEKLFF
>TRBJ2-3|NA|many|TRBV20-1
TGCAGTGCTAGAGATGACGGGGGGCCAGATACGCAGTATTTT
CSARDDGGPDTQYF
>TRBJ2-3|TRBD1|many|TRBV5-1
TGCGCCAGCAGCAGTCGACAGGGTACGGCAGATACGCAGTATTTT
CASSSRQGTADTQYF
>TRBJ2-5|NA|few|TRBV7-7
TGTGCCAGCAGCTTAGAACATGGTGCAGAGACCCAGTACTTC
CASSLEHGAETQYF
>TRBJ2-2|TRBD2|many|TRBV6-5
TGTGCCAGCAGCCGACCTAGCGGGGGTCTCTCCGGGGAGCTGTTTTTT
CASSRPSGGLSGELFF
>TRBJ2-1|TRBD2|once|TRBV3-1
TGTGCCAGCAGCCAAGGTTCCCAGCGGGGGCTCGGTACTCATGAGCAGTTCTTC
CASSQGSQRGLGTHEQFF
>TRBJ1-4|TRBD1|NA|TRBV7-9
TGTGCCAGCGGACAGGGTGCAGCTAATGAAAAACTGTTTTTT
CASGQGAANEKLFF
>TRBJ1-2|TRBD1|NA|TRBV5-1
TGCGCCAGCAGCTTGGACGACAGGGTGACGGGCTACACCTTC
CASSLDDRVTGYTF
>TRBJ2-7|NA|NA|TRBV21-1
TGTGCCAGCAGGCGGGCAGTCTTCTACGAGCAGTACTTC
CASRRAVFYEQYF
>TRBJ2-7|NA|few|TRBV11-2
TGTGCCAGCAGCGCAGCCTTCCAGGGGGGGGCCTACGAGCAGTACTTC
CASSAAFQGGAYEQYF
>TRBJ1-1|TRBD1|few|TRBV6-5
TGTGCCAGCAGAACACAGGGGTTGACTGAAGCTTTCTTT
CASRTQGLTEAFF
>TRBJ1-5|TRBD1|few|TRBV7-9
TGTGCCAGCAGCTTAAACAGGGGCGACGATCAGCCCCAGCATTTT
CASSLNRGDDQPQHF
>TRBJ2-7|NA|few|TRBV10-3
TGTGCCACCGCGCTGGGGTCGTACGAGCAGTACTTC
CATALGSYEQYF
>TRBJ2-5|NA|few|TRBV7-7
TGTGCCAGCAGCTTAGAGGAGGACGGTTCGGAGACCCAGTACTTC
CASSLEEDGSETQYF
>TRBJ1-3|NA|NA|TRBV15
TGTGCCACCAGCAAGTTTAGGAACGGAAACACCATATATTTT
CATSKFRNGNTIYF
>TRBJ1-3|NA|many|TRBV9
TGTGCCAGCAGCGTAGAGGTCACGGGTGGAAACACCATATATTTT
CASSVEVTGGNTIYF
>TRBJ2-5|NA|NA|TRBV7-2
TGTGCCAGCAGCTTTGGGGACCCTGGAGAGACCCAGTACTTC
CASSFGDPGETQYF
>TRBJ2-3|NA|NA|TRBV9
TGTGCCAGCAGCGTAGGGTTTCTGAGGACTAGCACAGATACGCAGTATTTT
CASSVGFLRTSTDTQYF
>TRBJ2-4|NA|NA|TRBV9
TGTGCCAGCAGCGTCAAGTTCGGGGGGCAGGCGAACATTCAGTACTTC
CASSVKFGGQANIQYF
>TRBJ2-2|NA|NA|TRBV4-3
TGCGCCAGCAGCCAAGGTTACGACGGGGAGCTGTTTTTT
CASSQGYDGELFF
>TRBJ1-2|TRBD1|NA|TRBV12-3/TRBV12-4
TGTGCCAGCAGCTATCCCCCCGGGACAGGCACTACCCGTAGCGGCTACACCTTC
CASSYPPGTGTTRSGYTF
>TRBJ2-1|NA|NA|TRBV7-2
TGTGCCAGCAGCTTTACTTCGGGGAATGAGCAGTTCTTC
CASSFTSGNEQFF
>TRBJ2-2|NA|many|TRBV4-3
TGCGCCAGCAGCCAAGCAGGGGCTGACGGCACCGGGGAGCTGTTTTTT
CASSQAGADGTGELFF
>TRBJ2-1|NA|many|TRBV10-3
TGTGCCATCAGTGAGTCGGGCGGAAGCTCCTACAATGAGCAGTTCTTC
CAISESGGSSYNEQFF
>TRBJ2-2|TRBD2|many|TRBV20-1
TGCAGTGCTAGAGTAGCTAGCGGGGCGGAGCTGTTTTTT
CSARVASGAELFF
>TRBJ1-6|NA|few|TRBV20-1
TGCAGTGCTAGACCTGGGACGCCGGATAATTCACCCCTCCACTTT
CSARPGTPDNSPLHF
>TRBJ2-3|TRBD2|once|TRBV7-2
TGTGCCAGCAGCTCGGGTCGGACCCCTGCGGGCGGGAGTTCTTGGGATACGCAGTATTTT
CASSSGRTPAGGSSWDTQYF
>TRBJ1-6|NA|NA|TRBV12-3/TRBV12-4
TGTGCCAGCACCCACAGAAACAATTCACCCCTCCACTTT
CASTHRNNSPLHF
>TRBJ2-3|NA|NA|TRBV12-3/TRBV12-4
TGTGCCAGCAGTTTAGGATATGAAGGAGGATCAGATACGCAGTATTTT
CASSLGYEGGSDTQYF
>TRBJ2-3|TRBD1|many|TRBV10-3
TGTGCCATCAGCACAGGGGCAGATACGCAGTATTTT
CAISTGADTQYF
>TRBJ2-1|NA|few|TRBV5-1
TGCGCCAGCAGCTTCCCGGGCCCCACGAATGAGCAGTTCTTC
CASSFPGPTNEQFF
>TRBJ1-1|NA|many|TRBV10-3
TGTGCCATCAGTGAGTCAAGCCCAGTGAACACTGAAGCTTTCTTT
CAISESSPVNTEAFF
>TRBJ1-6|NA|NA|TRBV4-3
TGCGCCAGCAGCCACGCAGGGAGCTCCTATAATTCACCCCTCCACTTT
CASSHAGSSYNSPLHF
>TRBJ2-3|NA|NA|TRBV7-9
TGTGCCAGCAGCGGGGAATTTAGCACAGATACGCAGTATTTT
CASSGEFSTDTQYF
>TRBJ1-1|NA|many|TRBV5-4
TGTGCCAGCAGGGCTGAGACCTCTGAAGCTTTCTTT
CASRAETSEAFF
>TRBJ2-3|NA|NA|TRBV7-2
TGTGCCAGCAGCCCGAGACTAACTAGCACAGATACGCAGTATTTT
CASSPRLTSTDTQYF
>TRBJ2-5|NA|few|TRBV30
TGTGCCTGGAGTGCCGGGGAGACCCAGTACTTC
CAWSAGETQYF
>TRBJ2-7|NA|NA|TRBV2
TGTGCCAGCAGCCGCGCCAGGGCGGGCGAGCAGTACTTC
CASSRARAGEQYF
>TRBJ2-7|NA|few|TRBV11-2
TGTGCCAGCAGCTTAGATCAAATAGCCGAGCAGTACTTC
CASSLDQIAEQYF
>TRBJ1-2|NA|NA|TRBV7-2
TGTGCCAGCAGCCCGGGAACGACCTCGTTCTATGGCTACACCTTC
CASSPGTTSFYGYTF
>TRBJ1-2|TRBD1|NA|TRBV6-5
TGTGCCAGCAGTTACTTACGCCGGGACAGGCACTATGGCTACACCTTC
CASSYLRRDRHYGYTF
>TRBJ1-1|TRBD1|NA|TRBV20-1
TGCAGTGCTAGGGACAGGGGGCTCAGGAACACTGAAGCTTTCTTT
CSARDRGLRNTEAFF
>TRBJ2-7|TRBD1|few|TRBV7-6
TGTGCCAGCAGCGGACCGGGACAGGCCTACGAGCAGTACTTC
CASSGPGQAYEQYF
>TRBJ2-2|TRBD1|few|TRBV27
TGTGCCAGCAGTTTATTTTCAACAGGGGAAAACACCGGGGAGCTGTTTTTT
CASSLFSTGENTGELFF
>TRBJ1-1|NA|NA|TRBV7-8
TGTGCCAGCAGCCCCCGATATAACAGTAAAGAGGCTGAAGCTTTCTTT
CASSPRYNSKEAEAFF
>TRBJ1-1|NA|NA|TRBV6-2/TRBV6-3
TGTGCCAGCAAGCCCGCGAGGGCAGTAAACACTGAAGCTTTCTTT
CASKPARAVNTEAFF
>TRBJ2-7|NA|NA|TRBV7-9
TGTGCCAGCAGCTTAGGACAGTACGAGCAGTACTTC
CASSLGQYEQYF
>TRBJ1-5|NA|NA|TRBV12-3/TRBV12-4
TGTGCCAGCAGTTCGGTCCTACGGGATCAGCCCCAGCATTTT
CASSSVLRDQPQHF
>TRBJ2-1|TRBD1|NA|TRBV24-1
TGTGCCACCGGGACAGCCTACAATGAGCAGTTCTTC
CATGTAYNEQFF
>TRBJ2-3|TRBD2|NA|TRBV6-5
TGTGCCAGCAGCCGCCGCGGGGGGGCCGGGGATACGCAGTATTTT
CASSRRGGAGDTQYF
>TRBJ1-3|TRBD1|few|TRBV11-2
TGTGCCAGCAGCTTGGGACAGGACTCTGGAAACACCATATATTTT
CASSLGQDSGNTIYF
>TRBJ2-2|NA|NA|TRBV19
TGTGCCAGTAGATCGTCGGCCGGGGAGCTGTTTTTT
CASRSSAGELFF